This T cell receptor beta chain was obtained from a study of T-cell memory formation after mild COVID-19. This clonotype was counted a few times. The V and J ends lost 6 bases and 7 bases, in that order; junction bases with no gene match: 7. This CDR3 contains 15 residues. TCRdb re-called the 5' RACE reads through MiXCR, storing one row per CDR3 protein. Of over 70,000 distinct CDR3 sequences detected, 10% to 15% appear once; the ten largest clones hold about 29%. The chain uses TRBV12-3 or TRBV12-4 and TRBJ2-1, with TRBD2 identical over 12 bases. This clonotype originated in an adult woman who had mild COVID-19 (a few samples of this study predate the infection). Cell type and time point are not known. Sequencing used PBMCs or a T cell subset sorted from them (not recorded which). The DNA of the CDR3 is TGTGCCAGCAGCTCTAGCGGGGGGGCGTGGAATGAGCAGTTCTTC. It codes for CASSSSGGAWNEQFF.